This TCR beta chain was obtained from a study of Graves' ophthalmopathy and Graves' hyperthyroidism. General study findings and limits: Most thyroid clonotypes with frequency above 0.001 were detected in blood too.

Amplifying from RNA transcripts, the study obtained TCR beta CDR3 regions. The first-round RT-PCR employed HTBI primers together with the Qiagen OneStep RT-PCR kit. A multiplex PCR was then performed as the second round. MiXCR, applied by TCRdb to the multiplex PCR reads, yields one record per CDR3 protein. The sample lists 450,000 or so distinct CDR3 sequences, around 14% occurring once. From germline, CDR1 is MNHEY and CDR2 SVGAGI. V was clipped by 11 bases and J by 2 bases, with 15 bases between them. The CDR3 is 13 residues long. In this sample, this clonotype turned up many times. What it recognizes is unknown.

The chain combines TRBV6-5 with TRBJ1-2; D is ambiguous. This receptor was taken from a woman in her 30s with Graves' ophthalmopathy. The sequenced material came from blood. CDR3 amino acids: CAGRSRPNYGYTF. CDR3 coding DNA: TGTGCCGGAAGATCTCGCCCGAACTATGGCTACACCTTC.